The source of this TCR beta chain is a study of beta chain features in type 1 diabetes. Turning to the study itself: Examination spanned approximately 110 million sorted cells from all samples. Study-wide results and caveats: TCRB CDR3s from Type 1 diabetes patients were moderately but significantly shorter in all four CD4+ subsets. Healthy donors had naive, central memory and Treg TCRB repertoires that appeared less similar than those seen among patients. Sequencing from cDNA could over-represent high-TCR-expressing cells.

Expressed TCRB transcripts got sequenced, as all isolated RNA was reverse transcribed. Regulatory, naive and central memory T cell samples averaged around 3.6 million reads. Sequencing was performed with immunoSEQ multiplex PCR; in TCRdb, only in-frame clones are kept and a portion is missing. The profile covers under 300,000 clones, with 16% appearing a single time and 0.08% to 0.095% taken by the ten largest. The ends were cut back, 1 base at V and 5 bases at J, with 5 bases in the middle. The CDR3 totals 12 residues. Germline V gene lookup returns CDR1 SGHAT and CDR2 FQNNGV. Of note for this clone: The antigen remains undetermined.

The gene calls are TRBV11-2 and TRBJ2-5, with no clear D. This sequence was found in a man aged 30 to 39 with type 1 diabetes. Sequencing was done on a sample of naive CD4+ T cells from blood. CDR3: CASSLGIETQYF. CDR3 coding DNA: TGTGCCAGCAGCTTAGGGATTGAGACCCAGTACTTC.